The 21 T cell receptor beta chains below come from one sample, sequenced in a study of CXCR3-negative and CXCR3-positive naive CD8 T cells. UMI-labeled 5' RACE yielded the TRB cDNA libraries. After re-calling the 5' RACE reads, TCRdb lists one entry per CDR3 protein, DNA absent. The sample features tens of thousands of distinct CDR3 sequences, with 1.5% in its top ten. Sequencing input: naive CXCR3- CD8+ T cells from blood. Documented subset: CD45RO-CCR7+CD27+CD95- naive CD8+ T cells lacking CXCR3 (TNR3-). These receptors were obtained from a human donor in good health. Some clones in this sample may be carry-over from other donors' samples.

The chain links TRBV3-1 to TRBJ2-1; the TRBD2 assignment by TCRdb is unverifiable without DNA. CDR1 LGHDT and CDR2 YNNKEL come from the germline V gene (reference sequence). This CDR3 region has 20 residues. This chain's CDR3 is CASSQGKGLDGWSSYNEQFF.

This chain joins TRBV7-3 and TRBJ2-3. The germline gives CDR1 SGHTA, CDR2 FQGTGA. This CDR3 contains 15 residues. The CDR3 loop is CASSSYGFSTDTQYF.

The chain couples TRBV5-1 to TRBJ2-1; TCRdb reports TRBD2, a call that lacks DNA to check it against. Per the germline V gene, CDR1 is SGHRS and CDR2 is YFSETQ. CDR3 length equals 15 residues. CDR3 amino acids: CASKPGTSGIYEQFF.

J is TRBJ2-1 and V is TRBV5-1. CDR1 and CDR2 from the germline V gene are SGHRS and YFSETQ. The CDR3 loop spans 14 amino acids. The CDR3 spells CASSFGGSYNEQFF.

CDR3 amino acids: CASSLARVDTEAFF. The chain combines TRBV12-3 or TRBV12-4 with TRBJ1-1. The CDR3 contains 14 residues.

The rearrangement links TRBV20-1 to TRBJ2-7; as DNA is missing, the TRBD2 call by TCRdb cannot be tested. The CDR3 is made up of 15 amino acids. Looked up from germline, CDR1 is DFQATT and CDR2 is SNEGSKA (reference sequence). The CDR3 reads CSARVGGSSSYEQYF.

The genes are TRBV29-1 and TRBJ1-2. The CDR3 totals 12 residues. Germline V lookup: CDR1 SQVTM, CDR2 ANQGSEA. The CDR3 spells CSVETDVEGYTF.

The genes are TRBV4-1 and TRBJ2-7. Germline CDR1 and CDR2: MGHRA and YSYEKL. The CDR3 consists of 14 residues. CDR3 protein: CASSQEGSYGEQYF.

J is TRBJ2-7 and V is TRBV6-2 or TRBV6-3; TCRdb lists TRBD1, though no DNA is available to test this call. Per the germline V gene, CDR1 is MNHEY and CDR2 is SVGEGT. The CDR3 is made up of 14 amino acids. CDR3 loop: CASSYQGASLEQYF.

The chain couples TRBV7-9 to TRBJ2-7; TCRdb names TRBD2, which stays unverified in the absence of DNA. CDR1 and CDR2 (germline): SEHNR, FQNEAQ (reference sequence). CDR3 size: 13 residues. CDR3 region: CASSFGTSVEQYF.

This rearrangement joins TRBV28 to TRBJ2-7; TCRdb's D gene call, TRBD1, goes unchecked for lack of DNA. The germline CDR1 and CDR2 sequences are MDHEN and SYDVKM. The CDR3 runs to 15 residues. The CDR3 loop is CASSTSTGPSYEQYF.

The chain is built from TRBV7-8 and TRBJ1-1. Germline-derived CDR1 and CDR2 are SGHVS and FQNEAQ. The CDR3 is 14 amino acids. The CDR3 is CASSLGVGGTEAFF.

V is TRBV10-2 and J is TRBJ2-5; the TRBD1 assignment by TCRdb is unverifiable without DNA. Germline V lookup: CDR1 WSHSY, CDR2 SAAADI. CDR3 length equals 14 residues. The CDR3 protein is CASSGAGTEETQYF.

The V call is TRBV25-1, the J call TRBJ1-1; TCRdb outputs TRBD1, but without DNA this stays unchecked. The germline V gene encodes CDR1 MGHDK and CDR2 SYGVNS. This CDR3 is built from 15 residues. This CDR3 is CASLGPGSRGTEAFF.

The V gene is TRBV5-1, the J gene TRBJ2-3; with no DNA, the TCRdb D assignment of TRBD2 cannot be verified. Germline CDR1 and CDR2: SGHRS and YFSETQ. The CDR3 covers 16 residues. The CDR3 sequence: CASSLSGTTYTDTQYF.

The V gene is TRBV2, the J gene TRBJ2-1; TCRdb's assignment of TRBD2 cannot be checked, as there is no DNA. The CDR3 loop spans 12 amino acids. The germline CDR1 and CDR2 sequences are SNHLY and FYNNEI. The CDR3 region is CAIWTSGDEQFF. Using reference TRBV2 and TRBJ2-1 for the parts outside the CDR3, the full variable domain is EPEVTQTPSHQVTQMGQEVILRCVPISNHLYFYWYRQILGQKVEFLVSFYNNEISEKSEIFDDQFSVERPDGSNFTLKIRSTKLEDSAMYFCAIWTSGDEQFFGPGTRLTVL.

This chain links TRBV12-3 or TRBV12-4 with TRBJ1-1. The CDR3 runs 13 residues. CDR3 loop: CASSLSRNTEAFF.

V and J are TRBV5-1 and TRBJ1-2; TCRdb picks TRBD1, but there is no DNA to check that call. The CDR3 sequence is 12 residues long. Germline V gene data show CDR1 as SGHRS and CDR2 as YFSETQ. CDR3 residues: CASSDDSYGYTF.

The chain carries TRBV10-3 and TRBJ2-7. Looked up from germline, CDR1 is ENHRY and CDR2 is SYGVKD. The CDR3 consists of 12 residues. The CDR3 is CAISESVREQYF.

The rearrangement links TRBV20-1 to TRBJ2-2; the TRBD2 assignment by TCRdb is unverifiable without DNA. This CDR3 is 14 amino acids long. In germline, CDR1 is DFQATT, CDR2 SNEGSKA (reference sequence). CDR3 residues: CSATGLAWTGELFF.

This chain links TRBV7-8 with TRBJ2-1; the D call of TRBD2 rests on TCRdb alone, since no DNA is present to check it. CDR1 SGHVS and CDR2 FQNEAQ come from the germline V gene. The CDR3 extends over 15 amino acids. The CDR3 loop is CASSPSRGVASEQFF.